The next 27 T cell receptor beta chains were all read from a single sample in a study of blood T cell repertoires in COVID-19 (dated by TCRdb to the early 2020s). The library relied on the immunoSEQ multiplex PCR assay. TCRdb limited this immuneACCESS table to in-frame rearrangements with V and J called. A share of clones is missing; checked studies link under half to unresolved V genes, and the rest is unexplained. In this sample the table shows roughly 340,000 clones, roughly 86% of which occur a single time. Roughly 2% of the sample rests with the top ten. The sample comprised PBMCs or T cells enriched from blood (not recorded which). These receptors were obtained from a man between 35 and 55 years old in a cohort exposed to, infected with or recovered from COVID-19 (not recorded which).

Remarks on this clone: Within the sample, other DNA sequences also encode this same CDR3. The chain joins TRBV28 to TRBJ2-7, with D possibly matching TRBD1 (6 bases). V was clipped by 4 bases and J by 3 bases, with 7 bases between them. Germline assignment: CDR1 MDHEN and CDR2 SYDVKM. This CDR3 has 12 residues. The CDR3 loop is CASSYRDYEQYF. As DNA, the CDR3 is TGTGCCAGCAGTTACAGGGACTACGAGCAGTACTTC.

The chain uses TRBV24-1 and TRBJ2-7; TRBD1 is a possible D gene (6 bases). This CDR3 has 14 amino acids. V was shortened by 3 bases and J by 3 bases, with 11 bases between the two germline ends. Germline assignment: CDR1 KGHDR and CDR2 SFDVKD. The CDR3 loop is CATSDPSTGYEQYF. In DNA form, the CDR3 reads TGTGCCACCAGTGATCCCTCGACAGGCTACGAGCAGTACTTC.

The rearrangement uses TRBV11-2 and TRBJ2-7, with D possibly TRBD1 on 5 matching bases. The CDR3 length is 15 residues. Trimming left V 5 bases short and J 3 bases short, with 17 bases between. Per germline, CDR1 SGHAT and CDR2 FQNNGV. CDR3 region: CASSPTTRENYEQYF. CDR3 bases: TGTGCCAGCAGCCCCACAACCAGGGAAAACTACGAGCAGTACTTC.

The chain has TRBV6-5 and TRBJ1-6; 9 bases map to TRBD1. J lost 9 bases, V lost 11 bases, and 8 bases had no gene match. The germline V gene has CDR1 MNHEY and CDR2 SVGAGI. CDR3 size: 13 residues. CDR3 in DNA: TGTGCCGTCCACAGGGGGCAGGGTTCACCCCTCCACTTT. Translating it yields CAVHRGQGSPLHF.

With regard to this clone: The sample carries other DNA sequences with the same CDR3. V usage is TRBV5-1 and J usage is TRBJ2-3; 13 bases align to TRBD2. This CDR3 is built from 15 residues. Trimming cost V 1 base and J 4 bases; bases outside gene matches: 0. CDR1 and CDR2 from the germline V gene are SGHRS and YFSETQ. CDR3 protein: CASSLTSGGADTQYF. CDR3 DNA sequence: TGCGCCAGCAGCTTGACTAGCGGGGGGGCAGATACGCAGTATTTT.

This clone was seen just once. This rearrangement joins TRBV10-3 to TRBJ2-7; D remains unclear. The CDR3 has 14 residues. Germline V lookup: CDR1 ENHRY, CDR2 SYGVKD. Between the trimmed V and J ends, which lost 4 bases and 0 bases, there was a span of 10 bases. The CDR3 sequence is CAISGDTTSYEQYF. The CDR3 nucleotides read TGTGCCATCAGTGGAGACACCACCTCCTACGAGCAGTACTTC.

The chain has TRBV27 and TRBJ2-4; D gene uncertain. Trimming left V 4 bases short and J 0 bases short, with 10 bases between. The germline V gene encodes CDR1 MNHEY and CDR2 SMNVEV (reference sequence). The CDR3 has 15 amino acids. Here the CDR3 reads CASSSPRLAKNIQYF. CDR3 coding DNA: TGTGCCAGCAGTTCACCCCGGTTAGCCAAAAACATTCAGTACTTC.

This sequence joins TRBV24-1 and TRBJ2-1; 11 bases are a match to TRBD2. Germline V gives CDR1 KGHDR, CDR2 SFDVKD. V shed 12 bases, J shed 3 bases, and the junction held 3 bases outside the gene matches. The CDR3 has 13 residues. The CDR3 spells CAPLAGGYNEQFF. In DNA form, the CDR3 reads TGTGCCCCTCTAGCGGGAGGCTACAATGAGCAGTTCTTC.

Worth noting for this clone: This same CDR3 is encoded by further DNA sequences in the sample. J is TRBJ1-4 and V is TRBV27; the match to TRBD1 covers 7 bases. This CDR3 region has 13 residues. Germline trimming cut 5 bases from V and 8 bases from J; bases unmatched to any gene: 5. Germline lookup yields CDR1 MNHEY and CDR2 SMNVEV (reference sequence). Here the CDR3 DNA reads TGTGCCAGCAGTGACAGGGTAGGCGAAAAACTGTTTTTT. It yields the protein CASSDRVGEKLFF.

Written as DNA, the CDR3 is TGCGCCAGCAGCTTAGGGGGGACAGGCCTTTACGAGCAGTACTTC. It codes for CASSLGGTGLYEQYF. This chain connects TRBV5-1 to TRBJ2-7; 8 nucleotides agree with TRBD1. Looked up from germline, CDR1 is SGHRS and CDR2 is YFSETQ. Germline trimming cut 2 bases from V and 4 bases from J; bases unmatched to any gene: 8. The CDR3 totals 15 residues. Looking up the rest from reference TRBV5-1 and TRBJ2-7 gives the full variable domain: KAGVTQTPRYLIKTRGQQVTLSCSPISGHRSVSWYQQTPGQGLQFLFEYFSETQRNKGNFPGRFSGRQFSNSRSEMNVSTLELGDSALYLCASSLGGTGLYEQYFGPGTRLTVT.

The genes are TRBV5-6 and TRBJ1-2; possible D gene TRBD1, 5 bases. The CDR3 is made up of 13 amino acids. Germline V gene lookup returns CDR1 SGHDT and CDR2 YYEEEE. V lost 0 bases and J 8 bases, leaving 11 bases between the germline ends. The CDR3 protein is CASSLERGLGYTF. The CDR3 nucleotides read TGTGCCAGCAGCTTGGAACGGGGGTTAGGCTACACCTTC.

The chain recombines TRBV2 with TRBJ1-5, with 7 bases identical to TRBD1. Germline V gene data show CDR1 as SNHLY and CDR2 as FYNNEI. The CDR3 is made up of 15 amino acids. V lost 1 base and J lost 3; bases outside the gene matches: 3. This chain's CDR3 is CASSEGTGVNQPQHF. The CDR3 nucleotides read TGTGCCAGCAGTGAAGGGACAGGCGTCAATCAGCCCCAGCATTTT.

This chain joins TRBV21-1 and TRBJ1-1. TRBV21-1 is labeled a pseudogene. This CDR3 spans 12 amino acids. This chain's CDR3 is CASSPHGTEAFF. The CDR3 DNA reads as TGTGCCAGCAGCCCCCACGGGACTGAAGCTTTCTTT.

This chain joins TRBV5-4 and TRBJ1-6, with TRBD1 as a possible D gene (5 bases). The ends were cut back, 4 bases at V and 7 bases at J, with 12 bases in the middle. There are 14 residues in the CDR3. Germline V gene lookup returns CDR1 SGHNT and CDR2 YYREEE (reference sequence). The chain's CDR3 is CASSPGLLNSPLHF. CDR3 sequence (DNA): TGTGCCAGCAGCCCGGGACTCCTCAATTCACCCCTCCACTTT.

Only a few counts were recorded for this clone. This chain uses TRBV3-1 (or the pseudogene TRBV3-2) with TRBJ2-1; possibly TRBD2 for D (6 bases). This CDR3 comprises 15 residues. Germline values: CDR1 LGHDT, CDR2 YNNKEL (reference sequence). V was trimmed by 1 base and J by 7 bases, leaving 14 bases between them. The CDR3: CASSQAGLQRNEQFF. Written as DNA, the CDR3 is TGTGCCAGCAGCCAAGCGGGACTGCAGAGGAATGAGCAGTTCTTC.

The rearrangement links TRBV3-1 (or the pseudogene TRBV3-2) to TRBJ2-7; 10 positions agree with TRBD2. The CDR3 has 19 amino acids. Trimming cost V 0 bases and J 0 bases; bases outside gene matches: 11. The germline V gene encodes CDR1 LGHDT and CDR2 YNNKEL (reference sequence). CDR3 amino acids: CASSQDRVAGGGFSYEQYF. The CDR3 bases are TGTGCCAGCAGCCAAGATCGAGTAGCGGGAGGAGGTTTCTCCTACGAGCAGTACTTC.

The V call is TRBV10-3, the J call TRBJ2-3, with TRBD2 matching over 10 bases. The germline gives CDR1 ENHRY, CDR2 SYGVKD. After removal of 6 bases from V and 5 bases from J, the junction contained 8 bases not matched to a gene. This CDR3 contains 15 residues. In DNA, the CDR3 is TGTGCCATCAGCAGCGGGAGGGCCGGGTTAGATACGCAGTATTTT. This translates into CAISSGRAGLDTQYF.

The V call is TRBV2, the J call TRBJ2-3, with D possibly matching TRBD2 (6 bases). The V end lost 3 bases, the J end lost 4 bases, and 14 bases lay between the germline ends. CDR3 length: 15 amino acids. CDR1 and CDR2 from the germline V gene are SNHLY and FYNNEI. CDR3 loop: CASSDRARRADTQYF. The CDR3, as DNA: TGTGCCAGCAGTGATAGGGCCCGGAGGGCAGATACGCAGTATTTT. Looking up the rest from reference TRBV2 and TRBJ2-3 gives the full variable domain: EPEVTQTPSHQVTQMGQEVILRCVPISNHLYFYWYRQILGQKVEFLVSFYNNEISEKSEIFDDQFSVERPDGSNFTLKIRSTKLEDSAMYFCASSDRARRADTQYFGPGTRLTVL.

The chain combines TRBV7-3 with TRBJ2-3, with TRBD2 matching over 10 bases. Unmatched junction bases numbered 10, after V lost 5 bases and J lost 5 bases. The CDR3 has 16 residues. Germline values: CDR1 SGHTA, CDR2 FQGTGA. The chain's CDR3 is CASSRGFLAGEDTQYF. The CDR3 bases are TGTGCCAGCAGCCGAGGTTTTCTAGCGGGAGAAGATACGCAGTATTTT.

The rearrangement links TRBV7-6 to TRBJ2-2; TRBD2 matches 7 bases. The CDR3 runs 17 residues. V lost 0 bases, J lost 4 bases, and 8 bases stayed unmatched. Germline V gives CDR1 SGHVS, CDR2 FNYEAQ. For the CDR3, the DNA is TGTGCCAGCAGCTTAGCGTTGGGAGGGCCGGGCACCGGGGAGCTGTTTTTT. Translation: CASSLALGGPGTGELFF. The full variable domain, with the rest looked up from reference TRBV7-6 and TRBJ2-2, is GAGVSQSPRYKVTKRGQDVALRCDPISGHVSLYWYRQALGQGPEFLTYFNYEAQQDKSGLPNDRFSAERPEGSISTLTIQRTEQRDSAMYRCASSLALGGPGTGELFFGEGSRLTVL.

The chain joins TRBV18 to TRBJ1-4; D is unclear. The V end was cut by 3 bases, the J end by 0 bases, with 5 bases between. The germline CDR1 and CDR2 sequences are KGHSH and LQKENI. This CDR3 is built from 14 residues. CDR3 sequence: CASSPRATNEKLFF. The CDR3, as DNA: TGTGCCAGCTCACCTCGGGCAACTAATGAAAAACTGTTTTTT.

The genes are TRBV5-1 and TRBJ2-7; D gene ambiguous. Trimming cost V 0 bases and J 0 bases, with 7 bases left between them. The germline gives CDR1 SGHRS, CDR2 YFSETQ. The CDR3 runs 14 residues. CDR3 coding DNA: TGCGCCAGCAGCTTGGAACAGTACTCCTACGAGCAGTACTTC. This sequence encodes CASSLEQYSYEQYF.

The chain joins TRBV2 to TRBJ1-2; 8 nucleotides match TRBD1. Germline CDR1 reads SNHLY; CDR2 reads FYNNEI. The CDR3 covers 13 residues. V shed 3 bases and J 5 bases; nucleotides not matched to a gene: 2. The CDR3 sequence is CASSERQGYGYTF. In nucleotides, the CDR3 is TGTGCCAGCAGTGAGAGACAGGGGTATGGCTACACCTTC. The variable domain in full, completed from reference TRBV2 and TRBJ1-2, reads EPEVTQTPSHQVTQMGQEVILRCVPISNHLYFYWYRQILGQKVEFLVSFYNNEISEKSEIFDDQFSVERPDGSNFTLKIRSTKLEDSAMYFCASSERQGYGYTFGSGTRLTVV.

The CDR3 region has the DNA TGTGCCTGGAAGAGGAGCTCTGGAAACACCATATATTTT. Amino acid sequence: CAWKRSSGNTIYF. The chain is built from TRBV30 and TRBJ1-3; no clear D gene. V was cut by 4 bases and J by 0 bases, with 7 bases left in between. Germline-derived CDR1 and CDR2 are GTSNPN and SVGIG (reference sequence). This CDR3 is built from 13 residues.

This chain uses TRBV5-4 with TRBJ1-1, with 10 bases that match TRBD1. Trimming cost V 4 bases and J 3 bases; bases outside gene matches: 6. Germline V lookup: CDR1 SGHNT, CDR2 YYREEE (reference sequence). The CDR3 loop spans 15 amino acids. DNA for the CDR3: TGTGCCAGCAGCCAGTCGACAGGGGGCTACACTGAAGCTTTCTTT. Amino acid sequence: CASSQSTGGYTEAFF. Supplemented by reference TRBV5-4 and TRBJ1-1, the full variable domain reads ETGVTQSPTHLIKTRGQQVTLRCSSQSGHNTVSWYQQALGQGPQFIFQYYREEENGRGNFPPRFSGLQFPNYSSELNVNALELDDSALYLCASSQSTGGYTEAFFGQGTRLTVV.

V is TRBV28 and J is TRBJ2-3, with D maybe TRBD2 (5 bases). The V gene's germline CDR1 is MDHEN and CDR2 SYDVKM. The CDR3 covers 13 residues. Trimming took 4 bases from V and 2 from J, leaving 7 bases between them. The CDR3 sequence: CASSYGNTDTQYF. In DNA, the CDR3 is TGTGCCAGCAGTTACGGGAACACAGATACGCAGTATTTT.

J is TRBJ2-2 and V is TRBV5-4; 9 bases line up with TRBD2. V lost 5 bases to trimming and J lost 1 base; unmatched junction nucleotides: 3. The germline V gene encodes CDR1 SGHNT and CDR2 YYREEE (reference sequence). The CDR3 length is 15 residues. The CDR3: CASSSSGMNTGELFF. CDR3 sequence (DNA): TGTGCCAGCAGTTCTAGCGGGATGAACACCGGGGAGCTGTTTTTT.